The T cell receptor beta chain under discussion was sequenced for a study of blood T cell repertoires in COVID-19. The assay was immunoSEQ multiplex PCR, and TCRdb's table has in-frame clones only and misses some. This sample yields 200,000 to 250,000 clones, of which less than 90% are seen a single time; 15% to 20% belongs to the top ten. This CDR3 comprises 15 residues. The J segment lost 3 bases and the V segment lost 4 bases, leaving 6 bases of the junction unmatched. The germline V gene has CDR1 MNHEY and CDR2 SMNVEV (reference sequence). The chain carries TRBV27 and TRBJ2-7; 10 bases align to TRBD2. The receptor's source is a woman at least 80 years old with active or convalescent COVID-19. The sample comprised peripheral blood. CDR3 DNA sequence: TGTGCCAGCAGTTCCCCGGGACTAGCGATCTACGAGCAGTACTTC. Protein product: CASSSPGLAIYEQYF.